Here is one T cell receptor beta chain with its context. The age range of participants was about 18 to 95 years, with residence in about two dozen US areas. Membership in each cohort depended on participant-reported clinical history. This sample was included in a study of blood T cell repertoires in COVID-19. Study overall: Samples representing acute and convalescent COVID-19 were sourced from the United States, Italy and Spain. From T cells, B-cell-depleted T cells, or PBMCs came the material, which was cDNA or gDNA.

The CDR3 spans 17 residues. The germline V and J ends were trimmed by 3 bases and 0 bases, with 14 bases remaining between them. Germline assignment: CDR1 ENHRY and CDR2 SYGVKD. Repertoires were generated with immunoSEQ multiplex PCR, while TCRdb's copy carries only in-frame clones and drops some. Of 150,000 to 200,000 clones in the sample, 82% were seen once. Sequences were obtained from PBMCs or T cells enriched from blood (not recorded which). The J gene is TRBJ1-4, the V gene TRBV10-3; D is possibly TRBD1 (6 bases). The TCR was taken from a woman aged 55-75 years with acute COVID-19. CDR3 bases: TGTGCCATCAGTGAAAGAGGGGGGGTGTCAACTAATGAAAAACTGTTTTTT. It yields the protein CAISERGGVSTNEKLFF.